Listed here is a single T cell receptor (beta chain). Its antigen is as yet unknown. The CDR3 extends over 13 amino acids. Germline V gene lookup returns CDR1 SNHLY and CDR2 FYNNEI. V lost 8 bases and J lost 10, with 18 bases in between. This specimen comes from a study of T cell repertoires in cytomegalovirus infection. In the study overall: Both recently identified HLA-C-restricted and well-studied HLA-B-restricted CMV epitopes were used in the study. Matching HLA type and CMV infection were both indicated by public TCR beta signatures.

Whole-study findings and limits: What dominated the ex vivo response were HLA-C-restricted CMV-specific TCR beta clonotypes.

TCRdb redid the calling of the reads with MiXCR, one entry per CDR3 protein. This table has some 800,000 distinct CDR3 sequences, 32% appearing once. The genes are TRBV2 and TRBJ1-3; D not resolved. The TCR comes from a human donor in good health (CMV status not recorded). Some clones in this sample may be carry-over from other donors' samples. This specimen consisted of cultured CD8+ T cells from PBMCs, obtained from culture after CMV antigen stimulation. The CDR3 is CASGWAPGGTIYF. CDR3 sequence (DNA): TGTGCCAGCGGGTGGGCTCCTGGAGGGACCATATATTTT.